This entry lists 18 T cell receptor beta chains sequenced from one sample in a study of vaccination and CD4 T cells after COVID-19. TCRdb reprocessed the PCR reads via MiXCR and lists one record per CDR3 protein. The profile shows more than 20,000 distinct CDR3 sequences, roughly 51% of them singletons. Sample: CD4+ T cells from blood, taken before SARS-CoV-2 vaccination. The receptors originated from a human donor who had recovered from COVID-19.

V and J are TRBV20-1 and TRBJ2-1, with 9 bases identical to TRBD2. The V gene's germline CDR1 is DFQATT and CDR2 SNEGSKA (reference sequence). The CDR3 is 15 residues long. Trimming at V came to 3 bases and at J to 3 bases, leaving 6 bases not matched to a gene. CDR3 sequence: CSASSTSGDYNEQFF. The CDR3 DNA reads TGCAGTGCTAGTTCGACTAGCGGCGACTACAATGAGCAGTTCTTC.

On this clonotype itself: At one end the junction does not follow the germline gene, possibly because of a read error. V is TRBV6-5 and J is TRBJ2-1; D might be TRBD1 (6 bases). Germline V gene lookup returns CDR1 MNHEY and CDR2 SVGAGI. The CDR3 spans 15 residues. CDR3: CASSYEQGIYNGQFF. CDR3 in DNA: TGTGCCAGCAGTTATGAGCAGGGGATTTACAATGGGCAGTTCTTC.

The genes are TRBV24-1 and TRBJ2-3, with a tentative D call TRBD2 (6 bases). V lost 4 bases, J lost 1 base, and 17 bases lay in between. Germline V gene data show CDR1 as KGHDR and CDR2 as SFDVKD. The CDR3 has 17 amino acids. The CDR3 protein is CATSDPETGVGTDTQYF. The CDR3 nucleotides read TGTGCCACCAGTGACCCTGAGACGGGAGTTGGCACAGATACGCAGTATTTT.

This sequence joins TRBV2 and TRBJ2-1; tentatively, D is TRBD1 or TRBD2 (6 bases each). Germline V gene lookup returns CDR1 SNHLY and CDR2 FYNNEI. The V and J ends lost 4 bases and 2 bases respectively, with 18 bases between them. The CDR3 has 17 amino acids. The CDR3 loop reads CASSVEGQRAAYNEQFF. The CDR3 bases are TGTGCCAGCAGTGTGGAGGGACAACGGGCCGCCTACAATGAGCAGTTCTTC.

This clonotype has a handful of counts. The chain links TRBV7-3 to TRBJ2-7; a weak D match, TRBD1 (6 bases). Germline V gene sequence: CDR1 SGHTA, CDR2 FQGTGA. The CDR3 totals 15 residues. V dropped 4 bases and J dropped 0 bases, with 13 bases sitting between them. In nucleotides, the CDR3 is TGTGCCAGCAGCTCTGAGACAGGCCGCTCCTACGAGCAGTACTTC. Protein: CASSSETGRSYEQYF.

The chain links TRBV12-3 or TRBV12-4 to TRBJ2-5; a possible D gene is TRBD2 (5 bases). Trimming pared 5 bases from V and 3 bases from J, leaving 16 bases between. This CDR3 is 15 amino acids long. This CDR3 reads CASSPLGLGKETQYF. CDR3 in DNA: TGTGCCAGCAGTCCGCTTGGACTCGGTAAAGAGACCCAGTACTTC.

The chain combines TRBV20-1 with TRBJ2-2; a possible D gene is TRBD2 (6 bases). The germline gives CDR1 DFQATT, CDR2 SNEGSKA (reference sequence). Trimming removed 3 bases at V and 3 bases at J, with 8 bases between. The length of the CDR3 is 13 residues. In nucleotides, the CDR3 is TGCAGTGCTAGGGGGGGAGACACCGGGGAGCTGTTTTTT. It specifies CSARGGDTGELFF.

CDR3 DNA sequence: TGCAGTGCTAGTGGAGACAGGCGGGTCCTCTTTCAGCCCCAGCATTTT. This gives the protein CSASGDRRVLFQPQHF. This chain connects TRBV20-1 to TRBJ1-5, with a possible D match to TRBD1 (6 bases). The germline V gene has CDR1 DFQATT and CDR2 SNEGSKA (reference sequence). The CDR3 spans 16 residues. Deletions cut 3 bases from V and 6 bases from J, with 21 bases between.

The CDR3 loop is CASSPTSRAATGELFF. The DNA for the CDR3 is TGTGCCAGCAGTCCTACCTCGCGGGCAGCAACCGGGGAGCTGTTTTTT. The V and J genes are TRBV7-9 and TRBJ2-2; possibly TRBD2 for D (5 bases). The germline V and J ends were trimmed by 6 bases and 5 bases, with 19 bases remaining between them. The CDR3 extends over 16 amino acids. The V gene's germline CDR1 is SEHNR and CDR2 FQNEAQ (reference sequence).

V usage is TRBV6-2 or TRBV6-3 and J usage is TRBJ1-5; TRBD1 aligns across 9 bases. Per the germline V gene, CDR1 is MNHEY and CDR2 is SVGEGT. V shed 0 bases, J shed 7 bases, and the junction held 1 base outside the gene matches. This CDR3 spans 14 amino acids. The CDR3 sequence: CASSYSTGGQPQHF. DNA for the CDR3: TGTGCCAGCAGTTACTCGACAGGGGGACAGCCCCAGCATTTT.

The chain carries TRBV6-4 and TRBJ1-1, with 9 bases identical to TRBD1. The J segment lost 10 bases and the V segment lost 2 bases, leaving 8 bases of the junction unmatched. This CDR3 contains 14 residues. Per germline, CDR1 MRHNA and CDR2 SNTAGT. Here the CDR3 DNA reads TGTGCCAGCAGTGACCCATACAGGGGGCGGGGAGCTTTCTTT. This gives the protein CASSDPYRGRGAFF.

The chain uses TRBV29-1 and TRBJ1-1; TRBD1 is a possible D gene (6 bases). The germline V and J ends were trimmed by 6 bases and 1 base, with 15 bases remaining between them. The CDR3 runs 14 residues. Germline V gene lookup returns CDR1 SQVTM and CDR2 ANQGSEA. The CDR3 DNA is TGCAGCGTCCAACGACAGGACCCGAACACTGAAGCTTTCTTT. This codes for CSVQRQDPNTEAFF.

This sequence joins TRBV14 and TRBJ2-7; 8 bases map to TRBD2. This CDR3 contains 15 residues. CDR1 and CDR2 (germline): SGHDN, FVKESK. Losses at the gene ends were 1 base for V and 2 bases for J; bases not matched to a gene: 4. The CDR3 bases are TGTGCCAGCAGCCAAGCCAGCGGGAGTGCCTACGAGCAGTACTTC. It specifies CASSQASGSAYEQYF.

The CDR3 nucleotides read TGCAGTGCTCAGACGGACATACTAGCCAAAAACATTCAGTACTTC. Its protein is CSAQTDILAKNIQYF. This chain connects TRBV20-1 to TRBJ2-4; possible D gene TRBD1, 5 bases. Germline V gene lookup returns CDR1 DFQATT and CDR2 SNEGSKA (reference sequence). V lost 5 bases, J lost 0 bases, and 14 bases lay in between. CDR3 size: 15 residues.

This clonotype showed up just a few times. The rearrangement links TRBV20-1 to TRBJ2-3, with 9 bases fitting TRBD2. With V trimmed by 3 bases and J by 5 bases, 3 bases remained unmatched. This CDR3 spans 13 amino acids. The germline V gene has CDR1 DFQATT and CDR2 SNEGSKA (reference sequence). The chain's CDR3 is CSARGLAQDTQYF. The CDR3 bases are TGCAGTGCTAGGGGACTAGCACAAGATACGCAGTATTTT.

Comment on this clonotype: The CDR3 carries no conserved terminal phenylalanine or tryptophan, so it likely arises from a read error. The chain is built from TRBV6-1 and TRBJ1-6; D ambiguous. CDR1 MNHNS and CDR2 SASEGT come from the germline V gene. V lost 7 bases and J 5 bases, leaving 15 bases between the germline ends. The CDR3 totals 15 residues. For the CDR3, the DNA is TGTGCCAGCAAAGTAGGTGGAGGGAATAATTCACCCCTCCACTCT. Translating gives CASKVGGGNNSPLHS.

V and J are TRBV10-3 and TRBJ2-5, with a weak D call TRBD2 (5 bases). CDR1 ENHRY and CDR2 SYGVKD come from the germline V gene. V was cut by 2 bases and J by 5 bases, with 12 bases left in between. This CDR3 region has 14 residues. CDR3 protein: CAISEAGVQETQYF. DNA of the CDR3: TGTGCCATCAGTGAGGCGGGTGTGCAGGAGACCCAGTACTTC.

The chain employs TRBV10-1 and TRBJ2-7; 7 bases line up with TRBD2. The CDR3 has 16 residues. After removal of 0 bases from V and 1 base from J, the junction contained 6 bases not matched to a gene. CDR1 is WNHNN, CDR2 SYGVQD, per germline (reference sequence). CDR3: CASSESTGGRSYEQYF. The DNA for the CDR3 is TGCGCCAGCAGTGAGTCGACGGGAGGACGATCCTACGAGCAGTACTTC.